The sequence of this T cell receptor (beta chain) was determined in a study of radiation and T cells in renal cell carcinoma. Study background: Nephrectomy followed 15 Gy stereotactic body radiation by 4 weeks. Study-level points and caveats: No pretreatment tumor biopsies were available for baseline clonotypes.

To note about this clone: Its cognate antigen is unknown.

The length of the CDR3 is 13 residues. Germline-derived CDR1 and CDR2 are MDHEN and SYDVKM. V shed 7 bases, J shed 7 bases, and the junction held 8 bases outside the gene matches. Profiling relied on immunoSEQ multiplex PCR, and the TCRdb table lists in-frame clones only, not all of them. The sample comprises some 110,000 clones, around 83% of which are singletons, and less than 3.5% rests with the top ten. The time point is: baseline pretreatment blood. Regarding treatment: 15 Gy SBRT to primary tumor, nephrectomy 4 weeks later. After SBRT, blood was collected at 2 and 4 weeks, plus baseline. This sample comprised blood, obtained from a patient whose treatment included radiotherapy and nephrectomy. This receptor was taken from an older woman with renal cell carcinoma. V usage is TRBV28 and J usage is TRBJ1-2; 8 bases are shared with TRBD1. The CDR3 coding sequence is TGTGCCAGCATCGCAGGGGGCGGGAGTGGCTACACCTTC. Encoded protein: CASIAGGGSGYTF.